These 19 T cell receptor beta chains were sequenced from one sample in a study of blood T cell repertoires in COVID-19. Assay used: immunoSEQ multiplex PCR; TCRdb lists only in-frame clones, some missing. The sample lists around 270,000 clones, about 80% occurring once. Specimen: peripheral blood. Source of these receptors: a person aged 70 to 80 with COVID-19, enrolled during active disease.

This chain uses TRBV27 with TRBJ2-2, with 7 bases that match TRBD1. The CDR3 spans 15 residues. With V trimmed by 6 bases and J by 7 bases, 11 bases remained unmatched. CDR1 MNHEY and CDR2 SMNVEV come from the germline V gene (reference sequence). CDR3 loop: CASSDTGAWVGELFF. The CDR3 DNA reads as TGTGCCAGCAGCGATACAGGGGCGTGGGTCGGGGAGCTGTTTTTT.

This chain uses TRBV20-1 with TRBJ1-2, with D possibly being TRBD1 (6 bases). The germline CDR1 and CDR2 sequences are DFQATT and SNEGSKA (reference sequence). Trimming took off 3 bases at V and 0 bases at J, with 11 bases between the two ends. CDR3 length: 14 residues. The CDR3 DNA follows: TGCAGTGCTAGTTATCAGGGGCCTAACTATGGCTACACCTTC. It is translated as CSASYQGPNYGYTF.

The chain recombines TRBV20-1 with TRBJ1-1, with a possible D match to TRBD1 (6 bases). Between the trimmed V and J ends, which lost 3 bases and 0 bases, there was a span of 23 bases. The CDR3 is 18 amino acids. Germline-derived CDR1 and CDR2 are DFQATT and SNEGSKA (reference sequence). The CDR3, as DNA: TGCAGTGCTAGTGACTTTTTGACAGGCGATGTGATGAACACTGAAGCTTTCTTT. It specifies CSASDFLTGDVMNTEAFF.

This chain uses TRBV7-9 with TRBJ1-1, with TRBD1 matching 7 bases. The CDR3 has 17 amino acids. Germline trimming cut 0 bases from V and 8 bases from J; bases unmatched to any gene: 15. Germline assignment: CDR1 SEHNR and CDR2 FQNEAQ (reference sequence). This CDR3 is CASSLAPGQDHSYEAFF. In nucleotides, the CDR3 is TGTGCCAGCAGCTTAGCTCCCGGACAGGATCATTCCTACGAAGCTTTCTTT.

The J gene is TRBJ1-6, the V gene TRBV5-4; 9 bases line up with TRBD1. V lost 4 bases, J lost 10 bases, and 3 bases stayed unmatched. The germline V gene has CDR1 SGHNT and CDR2 YYREEE (reference sequence). The CDR3 totals 13 residues. As DNA, the CDR3 is TGTGCCAGCAGCCCGACAGGGGGATCACCCCTCCACTTT. It yields the protein CASSPTGGSPLHF.

This rearrangement joins TRBV28 to TRBJ2-1; D ambiguous. CDR1 and CDR2 from the germline V gene are MDHEN and SYDVKM. This CDR3 contains 14 residues. V lost 6 bases to trimming and J lost 5 bases, with 14 bases between them. The CDR3 DNA reads TGTGCCAGCAGGCTCCGCGGCACGAACAATGAGCAGTTCTTC. It yields the protein CASRLRGTNNEQFF.

The rearrangement joins TRBV4-3 to TRBJ2-3, with 8 positions matching TRBD1. Germline V gene lookup returns CDR1 LGHNA and CDR2 YSLEER. CDR3 length: 15 amino acids. V dropped 4 bases and J dropped 5; count of bases not matched to a gene: 8. Here the CDR3 DNA reads TGCGCCAGCAGCCGCGGACAGGGTCGGGGAGATACGCAGTATTTT. This encodes CASSRGQGRGDTQYF.

In DNA form, the CDR3 reads TGTGCCAGCAGCTTTTTAACTAATGAAAAACTGTTTTTT. This encodes CASSFLTNEKLFF. This chain uses TRBV12-3 or TRBV12-4 with TRBJ1-4; D unclear. The V end was cut by 6 bases, the J end by 1 base, with 6 bases between. The CDR3 totals 13 residues.

The V gene is TRBV7-8, the J gene TRBJ2-7; 7 bases fit TRBD1. This CDR3 is built from 17 residues. V was pared by 1 base and J by 3 bases, with 12 bases of the junction left unmatched. CDR1 is SGHVS and CDR2 is FQNEAQ in the germline V gene. The CDR3 nucleotides read TGTGCCAGCAGCTTAGAGATCCTCGTGGGGACAGACTACGAGCAGTACTTC. Amino acid sequence: CASSLEILVGTDYEQYF.

The gene calls are TRBV25-1 and TRBJ1-1, with D unclear. From germline, CDR1 is MGHDK and CDR2 SYGVNS. This CDR3 comprises 15 residues. Between the trimmed V and J ends, which lost 6 bases and 0 bases, there was a span of 14 bases. The chain's CDR3 is CASSAFGGVNTEAFF. DNA of the CDR3: TGTGCCAGCAGCGCCTTCGGTGGAGTGAACACTGAAGCTTTCTTT. Full variable domain (missing parts from reference TRBV25-1 and TRBJ1-1): EADIYQTPRYLVIGTGKKITLECSQTMGHDKMYWYQQDPGMELHLIHYSYGVNSTEKGDLSSESTVSRIRTEHFPLTLESARPSHTSQYLCASSAFGGVNTEAFFGQGTRLTVV.

The genes are TRBV5-4 and TRBJ1-1, with 8 bases identical to TRBD1. The CDR3 runs 16 residues. Trimming cost V 4 bases and J 0 bases; bases outside gene matches: 8. Germline V CDR1 and CDR2: SGHNT, YYREEE (reference sequence). Written as DNA, the CDR3 is TGTGCCAGCAGCCCAGACAGGGGTAGGGTGAACACTGAAGCTTTCTTT. Translating gives CASSPDRGRVNTEAFF.

V is TRBV4-3 and J is TRBJ1-4, with 9 bases aligning to TRBD1. CDR1 LGHNA and CDR2 YSLEER come from the germline V gene. This CDR3 has 15 amino acids. The junction had 5 bases not matched to a gene; V was cut back by 4 bases and J by 5 bases. The chain's CDR3 is CASSPRTGENEKLFF. The DNA for the CDR3 is TGCGCCAGCAGCCCGCGGACAGGGGAAAATGAAAAACTGTTTTTT.

Written as DNA, the CDR3 is TGTGCCAGCAGTTTCGTAGACAGGGTGGTGAACCAGCCCCAGCATTTT. The encoded protein is CASSFVDRVVNQPQHF. The rearrangement links TRBV6-6 to TRBJ1-5; 7 bases align to TRBD1. Germline V lookup: CDR1 MNHNY, CDR2 SVGAGI (reference sequence). The CDR3 has 16 amino acids. The V and J ends lost 4 bases and 7 bases, in that order; junction bases with no gene match: 13.

This chain uses TRBV30 with TRBJ1-2; a possible D gene is TRBD1 (6 bases). Between the trimmed V and J ends, which lost 1 base and 8 bases, there was a span of 17 bases. CDR1 and CDR2 (germline): GTSNPN, SVGIG (reference sequence). This CDR3 comprises 14 residues. CDR3: CAWSDPVQGGGYTF. CDR3 bases: TGTGCCTGGAGTGACCCCGTACAGGGAGGGGGCTACACCTTC.

This clone was counted only a few times. The rearrangement joins TRBV5-8 to TRBJ1-2; maybe TRBD1 (6 bases). CDR1 SGHTS and CDR2 YDEGEE come from the germline V gene. This CDR3 spans 13 amino acids. The V end lost 3 bases, the J end lost 0 bases, and 6 bases lay between the germline ends. This chain's CDR3 is CASSWDTNYGYTF. CDR3 coding DNA: TGTGCCAGCAGCTGGGACACTAACTATGGCTACACCTTC.

The CDR3 region has the DNA TGTGCCATCCTAGCGAGGGACACAGATACGCAGTATTTT. Translation gives CAILARDTDTQYF. This chain connects TRBV10-3 to TRBJ2-3, with D possibly TRBD2 on 6 matching bases. The CDR3 covers 13 residues. CDR1 and CDR2 (germline): ENHRY, SYGVKD. V lost 8 bases, J lost 2 bases, and 11 bases lay in between.

V gene TRBV9 combines with J gene TRBJ1-3; D is unresolved. Trimming removed 4 bases from V and 0 bases from J, with 11 bases in between. CDR1 and CDR2 (germline): SGDLS, YYNGEE. The CDR3 loop spans 15 amino acids. CDR3 DNA sequence: TGTGCCAGCAGCCCTGTCGGAGACTCTGGAAACACCATATATTTT. It specifies CASSPVGDSGNTIYF.

The rearrangement uses TRBV28 and TRBJ2-7, with a possible D match to TRBD1 (6 bases). V gave up 4 bases and J gave up 2 bases, with 15 bases separating them. Per germline, CDR1 MDHEN and CDR2 SYDVKM. The CDR3 contains 15 residues. The CDR3 protein is CASSSTGQRPYEQYF. CDR3 DNA: TGTGCCAGCAGTTCTACTGGACAGCGACCCTACGAGCAGTACTTC.

This chain links TRBV4-3 with TRBJ2-2, with D hard to call. Trimming removed 3 bases from V and 1 base from J, with 9 bases in between. The germline V gene encodes CDR1 LGHNA and CDR2 YSLEER. The CDR3 covers 15 residues. In nucleotides, the CDR3 is TGCGCCAGCAGCCACTATCCCCAGAACACCGGGGAGCTGTTTTTT. Residues: CASSHYPQNTGELFF.